Here is one T cell receptor (beta chain) with its context. Its antigen is still unknown. Within the sample, other DNA sequences also encode this same CDR3. Germline V CDR1 and CDR2: MNHEY, SMNVEV (reference sequence). Trimming removed 3 bases from V and 4 bases from J, with 7 bases in between. This CDR3 has 13 amino acids. The naive CD8 population came from CD45RO-negative cells selected for CCR7, without terminally differentiated effector memory CD45RA+ cells. Generated by immunoSEQ multiplex PCR, the TCRdb table keeps only in-frame clones and is missing some. The sample carries millions of clones, 93% recorded once. This specimen belongs to a study of shared clonotypes between healthy human individuals. Whole-study results and caveats: In a handful of donors, around 4.8% of naive CD4 clonotypes appeared in common.

V gene TRBV27 combines with J gene TRBJ1-5; D gene ambiguous. Sequencing was done on a sample of naive CD8+ T cells from PBMCs. The clonotype comes from a man aged 18 to 30 in good health. Some clones in this sample may be carry-over from other donors' samples. The CDR3 reads CASSFAGNQPQHF. The CDR3 DNA is TGTGCCAGCAGTTTCGCCGGAAATCAGCCCCAGCATTTT.